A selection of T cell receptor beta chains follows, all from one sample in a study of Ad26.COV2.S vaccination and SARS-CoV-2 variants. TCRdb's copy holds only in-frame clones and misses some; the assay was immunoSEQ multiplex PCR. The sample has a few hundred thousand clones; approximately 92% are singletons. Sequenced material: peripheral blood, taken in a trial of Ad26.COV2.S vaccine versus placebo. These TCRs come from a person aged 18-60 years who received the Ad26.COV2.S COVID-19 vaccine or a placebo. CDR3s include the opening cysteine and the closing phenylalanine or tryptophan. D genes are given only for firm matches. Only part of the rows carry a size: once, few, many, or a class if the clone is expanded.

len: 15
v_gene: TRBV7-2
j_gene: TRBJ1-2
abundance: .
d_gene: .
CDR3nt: TGTGCCAGCAGCTCCGTGGGGGGGTTGGCCTATGGCTACACCTTC
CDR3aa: CASSSVGGLAYGYTF

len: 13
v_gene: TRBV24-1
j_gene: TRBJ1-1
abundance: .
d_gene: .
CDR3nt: TGTGCCACCAGTGAACCTGGACAGAATGAAGCTTTCTTT
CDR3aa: CATSEPGQNEAFF

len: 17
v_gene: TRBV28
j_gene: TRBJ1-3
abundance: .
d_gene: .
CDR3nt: TGTGCCAGCACCCCTCGGAGAGAGGGGACACACTTAGACACCATATATTTT
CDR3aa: CASTPRREGTHLDTIYF

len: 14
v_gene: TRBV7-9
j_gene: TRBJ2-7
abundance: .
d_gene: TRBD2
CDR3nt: TGTGCCAGCAGCTCCGGGACTAGCGAGTACGAGCAGTACTTC
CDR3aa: CASSSGTSEYEQYF

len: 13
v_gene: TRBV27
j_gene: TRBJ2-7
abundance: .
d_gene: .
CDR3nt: TGTGCCAGCAGTTTGGCCAGCTCCTACGAGCAGTACTTC
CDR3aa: CASSLASSYEQYF

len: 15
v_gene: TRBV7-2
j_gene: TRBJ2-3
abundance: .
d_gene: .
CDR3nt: TGTGCCAGCAGCTTAGGTCTAGCTAGCACAGATACGCAGTATTTT
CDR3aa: CASSLGLASTDTQYF

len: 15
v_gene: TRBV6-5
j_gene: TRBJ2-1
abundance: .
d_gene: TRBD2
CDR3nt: TGTGCCAGCAGTTCGCGACTAGCGGGGCACAATGAGCAGTTCTTC
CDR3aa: CASSSRLAGHNEQFF

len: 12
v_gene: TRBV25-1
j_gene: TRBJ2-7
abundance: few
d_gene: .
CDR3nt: TGTGCCAGCAGTGACTGGAGCTACGAGCAGTACTTC
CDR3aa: CASSDWSYEQYF

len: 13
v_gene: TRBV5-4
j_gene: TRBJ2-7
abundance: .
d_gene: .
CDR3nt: TGTGCCAGCAGCTTCGGTGATACCTACGAGCAGTACTTC
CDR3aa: CASSFGDTYEQYF

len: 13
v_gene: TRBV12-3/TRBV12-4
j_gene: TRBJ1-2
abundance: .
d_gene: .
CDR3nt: TGTGCCAGCAGTTTCGGCGGGCCCTATGGCTACACCTTC
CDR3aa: CASSFGGPYGYTF

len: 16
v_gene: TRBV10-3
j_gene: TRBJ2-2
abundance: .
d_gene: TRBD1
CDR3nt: TGTGCCATCAGGGACCCGGGACAGTGGGGCCCCGGGGAGCTGTTTTTT
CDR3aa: CAIRDPGQWGPGELFF

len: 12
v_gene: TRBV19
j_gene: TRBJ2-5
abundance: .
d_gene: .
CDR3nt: TGTGCCAGTAGTACCACAGGGCCCCCGCAGTACTTC
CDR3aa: CASSTTGPPQYF

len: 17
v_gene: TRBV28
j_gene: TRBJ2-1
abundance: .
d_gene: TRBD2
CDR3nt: TGTGCCAGCAGTTTTGGACTAGCGGGAGGGCCCCACAATGAGCAGTTCTTC
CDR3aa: CASSFGLAGGPHNEQFF

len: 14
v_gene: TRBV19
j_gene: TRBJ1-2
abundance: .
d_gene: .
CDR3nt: TGTGCCAGTAGTATACGGACGGATAACTATGGCTACACCTTC
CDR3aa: CASSIRTDNYGYTF

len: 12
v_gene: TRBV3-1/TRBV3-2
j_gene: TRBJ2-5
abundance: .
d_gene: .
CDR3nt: TGTGCCAGCAGCCAAGGAGTAGAGACCCAGTACTTC
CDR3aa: CASSQGVETQYF

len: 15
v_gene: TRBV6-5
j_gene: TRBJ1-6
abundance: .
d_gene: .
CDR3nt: TGTGCCAGCAGTCGTTCCGGGACACGTAATTCACCCCTCCACTTT
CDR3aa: CASSRSGTRNSPLHF

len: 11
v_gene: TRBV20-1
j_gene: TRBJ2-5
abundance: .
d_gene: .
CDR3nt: TGCAGTTTCTCGGCTGGGGAGACCCAGTACTTC
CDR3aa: CSFSAGETQYF

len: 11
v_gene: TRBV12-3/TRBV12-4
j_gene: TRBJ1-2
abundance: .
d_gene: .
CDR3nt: TGTGCCGCGCGGGTCGACTATGGCTACACCTTC
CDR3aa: CAARVDYGYTF

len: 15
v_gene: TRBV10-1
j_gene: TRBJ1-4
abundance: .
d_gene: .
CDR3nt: TGCGCCAGCAGAGGGGCCGGCGGGAATTGCGAAAAACTGTTTTTT
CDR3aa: CASRGAGGNCEKLFF

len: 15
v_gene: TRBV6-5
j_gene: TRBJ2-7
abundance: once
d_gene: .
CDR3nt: TGTGCCAGCAGGAAGCTACCCGTCATTACCTACGAGCAGTACTTC
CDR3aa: CASRKLPVITYEQYF

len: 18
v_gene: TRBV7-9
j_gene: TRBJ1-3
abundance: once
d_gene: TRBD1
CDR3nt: TGTGCCAGCAGCTTAGTATGGGACAGGCCCAACTCTGGAAACACCATATATTTT
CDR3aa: CASSLVWDRPNSGNTIYF

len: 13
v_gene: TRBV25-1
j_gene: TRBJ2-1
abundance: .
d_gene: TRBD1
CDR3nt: TGTGCCAGCACCGGGACAGGGAACAATGAGCAGTTCTTC
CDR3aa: CASTGTGNNEQFF

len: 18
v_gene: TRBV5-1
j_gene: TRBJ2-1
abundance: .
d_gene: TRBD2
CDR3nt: TGCGCCAGCAGCGTAGGGGGGACTAGCGGGAGCCTCCACAATGAGCAGTTCTTC
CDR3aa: CASSVGGTSGSLHNEQFF

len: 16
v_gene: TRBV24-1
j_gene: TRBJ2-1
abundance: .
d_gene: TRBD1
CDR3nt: TGTGCCACCAGTGATCAGGGGGACAGGGCCTACAATGAGCAGTTCTTC
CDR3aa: CATSDQGDRAYNEQFF

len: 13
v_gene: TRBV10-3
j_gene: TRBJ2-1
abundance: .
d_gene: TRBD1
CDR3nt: TGTGCCATCAGCCAGGACAGGGACAATGAGCAGTTCTTC
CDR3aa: CAISQDRDNEQFF

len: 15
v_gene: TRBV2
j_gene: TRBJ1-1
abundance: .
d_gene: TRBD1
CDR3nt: TGTGCCAGCAGTCGTACCGGGACAGGGAAAACTGAAGCTTTCTTT
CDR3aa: CASSRTGTGKTEAFF

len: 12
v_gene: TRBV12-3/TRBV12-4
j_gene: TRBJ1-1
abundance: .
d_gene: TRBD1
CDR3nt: TGTGCCAGCAGCCAAGGGGACAGGGAAGCTTTCTTT
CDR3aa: CASSQGDREAFF

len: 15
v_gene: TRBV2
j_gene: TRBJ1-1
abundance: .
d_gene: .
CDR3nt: TGTGCCAGCAAGGCAGACCCTCGATTGAACACTGAAGCTTTCTTT
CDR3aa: CASKADPRLNTEAFF

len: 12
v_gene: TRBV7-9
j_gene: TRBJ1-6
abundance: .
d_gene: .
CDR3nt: TGTGCCAGCAGCTTAGGGGGGGGACCCCTCCACTTT
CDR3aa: CASSLGGGPLHF

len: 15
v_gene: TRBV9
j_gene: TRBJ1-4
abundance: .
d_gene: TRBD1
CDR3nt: TGTGCCAGCAGCGCCCCCCGACAGGGTAATGAAAAACTGTTTTTT
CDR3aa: CASSAPRQGNEKLFF

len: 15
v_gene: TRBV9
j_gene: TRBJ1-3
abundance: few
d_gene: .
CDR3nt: TGTGCCAGCAGCGTACAACCGAGCTCTGGAAACACCATATATTTT
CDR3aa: CASSVQPSSGNTIYF

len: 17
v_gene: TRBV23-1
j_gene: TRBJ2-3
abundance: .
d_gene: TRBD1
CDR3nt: TGCGCCAGCAGTCAGGCCGGGACAGGGGGTTTCACAGATACGCAGTATTTT
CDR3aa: CASSQAGTGGFTDTQYF

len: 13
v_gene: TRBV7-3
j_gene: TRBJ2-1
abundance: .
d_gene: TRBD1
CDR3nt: TGTGCCAGCAGCCGGACAGGGTTGGATGAGCAGTTCTTC
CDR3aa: CASSRTGLDEQFF

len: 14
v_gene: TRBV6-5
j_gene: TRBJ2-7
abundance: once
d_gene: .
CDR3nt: TGTGCCAGCAGTTACTTGTCACAATCCTACGAGCAGTACTTC
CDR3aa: CASSYLSQSYEQYF

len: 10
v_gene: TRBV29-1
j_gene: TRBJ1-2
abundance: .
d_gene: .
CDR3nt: TGCAGCGTTGAACGGGATGGCTACACCTTC
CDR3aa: CSVERDGYTF

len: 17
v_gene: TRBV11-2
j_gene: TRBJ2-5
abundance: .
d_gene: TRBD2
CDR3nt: TGTGCCAGCAGCTTTCGCCGGACTAGCGGAATGAAAGAGACCCAGTACTTC
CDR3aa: CASSFRRTSGMKETQYF

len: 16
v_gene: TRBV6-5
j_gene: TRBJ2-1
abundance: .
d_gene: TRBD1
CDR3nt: TGTGCCAGCAGTTACTCCCCGGGACAGGGGATAAATGAGCAGTTCTTC
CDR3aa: CASSYSPGQGINEQFF

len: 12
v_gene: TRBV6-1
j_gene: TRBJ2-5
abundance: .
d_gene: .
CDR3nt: TGTGCCAGCAGTGAGACGGTAGGGACCCAGTACTTC
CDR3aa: CASSETVGTQYF

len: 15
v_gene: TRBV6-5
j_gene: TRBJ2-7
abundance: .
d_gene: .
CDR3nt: TGTGCCAGCAGTTACTCTATTATGTCGGGTAACGAGCAGTACTTC
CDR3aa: CASSYSIMSGNEQYF

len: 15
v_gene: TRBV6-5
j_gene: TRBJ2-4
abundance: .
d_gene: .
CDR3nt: TGTGCCAGCAGCTTGCACCAGGAGGCCAAAAACATTCAGTACTTC
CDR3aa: CASSLHQEAKNIQYF

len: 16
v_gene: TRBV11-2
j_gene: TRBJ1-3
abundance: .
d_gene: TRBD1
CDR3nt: TGTGCCAGCAGCGGGATCCGGGACAGGGTTGGAAACACCATATATTTT
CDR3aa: CASSGIRDRVGNTIYF

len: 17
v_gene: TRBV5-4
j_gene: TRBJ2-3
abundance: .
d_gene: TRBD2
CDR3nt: TGTGCCAGCAGCTTGGCCTGGGAGGGAGGGCCGACAGATACGCAGTATTTT
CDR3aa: CASSLAWEGGPTDTQYF

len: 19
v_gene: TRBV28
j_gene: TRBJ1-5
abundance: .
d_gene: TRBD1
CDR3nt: TGTGCCAGCAGTTCAGTGGAAAAGGAGGACAGGGATAGCAATCAGCCCCAGCATTTT
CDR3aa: CASSSVEKEDRDSNQPQHF

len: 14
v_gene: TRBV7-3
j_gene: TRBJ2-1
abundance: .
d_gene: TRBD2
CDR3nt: TGTGCCAGCAGCTTAGGGCTAGCGGGAGGTGAGCAGTTCTTC
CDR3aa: CASSLGLAGGEQFF

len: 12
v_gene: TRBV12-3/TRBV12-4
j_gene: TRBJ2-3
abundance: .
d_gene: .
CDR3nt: TGTGCCAGCGATTTCAGGGTCCCGCCGCAGTATTTT
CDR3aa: CASDFRVPPQYF

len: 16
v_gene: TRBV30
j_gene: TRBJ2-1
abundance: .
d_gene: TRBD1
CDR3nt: TGTGCCTGGAGTACCGGACAGGGGGCGCTGGGCAATGAGCAGTTCTTC
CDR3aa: CAWSTGQGALGNEQFF

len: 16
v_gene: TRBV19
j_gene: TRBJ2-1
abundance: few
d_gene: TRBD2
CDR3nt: TGTGCCAGTAGTCTTGGACTAGCGGGATTTTACAATGAGCAGTTCTTC
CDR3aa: CASSLGLAGFYNEQFF